The 5 T cell receptor beta chains below all came from one sample that was sequenced in a study of blood T cell repertoires in COVID-19. Only in-frame clones appear in the TCRdb table, and some are missing; sequencing was by immunoSEQ multiplex PCR. Among 150,000 to 200,000 clones listed, approximately 86% were seen once. Material: peripheral blood. The receptors come from a man aged 50 to 60 with active or convalescent COVID-19.

The CDR3 sequence is CASSIQSFETEAFF. Written as DNA, the CDR3 is TGTGCCAGCAGTATACAAAGTTTCGAAACTGAAGCTTTCTTT. The V gene is TRBV7-9, the J gene TRBJ1-1; D is unresolved. Germline V gene data show CDR1 as SEHNR and CDR2 as FQNEAQ (reference sequence). The CDR3 is 14 amino acids. Between the trimmed V and J ends, which lost 6 bases and 5 bases, there was a span of 16 bases.

The J gene is TRBJ1-5, the V gene TRBV24-1; 7 bases align to TRBD1. Trimming at V came to 2 bases and at J to 7 bases, leaving 4 bases not matched to a gene. CDR3 length: 14 residues. Germline loops: CDR1 KGHDR, CDR2 SFDVKD. The DNA of the CDR3 is TGTGCCACCAGTGATTCGACAGGGCTACAGCCCCAGCATTTT. Translation: CATSDSTGLQPQHF.

V gene TRBV23-1 combines with J gene TRBJ2-4; D is perhaps TRBD2 (5 bases). TRBV23-1 is annotated as an ORF whose role is uncertain. The CDR3 covers 15 residues. V was shortened by 8 bases and J by 0 bases, with 14 bases between the two germline ends. CDR3 protein: CASRPRRLAKNIQYF. For the CDR3, the DNA is TGCGCCAGCCGCCCCCGGAGGCTAGCCAAAAACATTCAGTACTTC.

This sequence joins TRBV19 and TRBJ1-2; D is perhaps TRBD1 (5 bases). From germline, CDR1 is LNHDA and CDR2 SQIVND (reference sequence). This CDR3 spans 14 amino acids. V was shortened by 2 bases and J by 8 bases, with 15 bases between the two germline ends. Here the CDR3 reads CASSIPGTGVGYTF. The CDR3 DNA reads TGTGCCAGTAGTATACCCGGTACAGGAGTGGGCTACACCTTC.

In nucleotides, the CDR3 is TGTGCCAGCAGCCAAGATGGCGGGAGGGACAATGAGCAGTTCTTC. It translates to CASSQDGGRDNEQFF. This chain uses TRBV3-1 (or the pseudogene TRBV3-2) with TRBJ2-1, with TRBD2 matching 9 bases. The CDR3 spans 15 residues. The trim removed 0 bases at V and 5 bases at J, leaving 2 bases unmatched. Germline CDR1 is LGHDT and CDR2 is YNNKEL (reference sequence).